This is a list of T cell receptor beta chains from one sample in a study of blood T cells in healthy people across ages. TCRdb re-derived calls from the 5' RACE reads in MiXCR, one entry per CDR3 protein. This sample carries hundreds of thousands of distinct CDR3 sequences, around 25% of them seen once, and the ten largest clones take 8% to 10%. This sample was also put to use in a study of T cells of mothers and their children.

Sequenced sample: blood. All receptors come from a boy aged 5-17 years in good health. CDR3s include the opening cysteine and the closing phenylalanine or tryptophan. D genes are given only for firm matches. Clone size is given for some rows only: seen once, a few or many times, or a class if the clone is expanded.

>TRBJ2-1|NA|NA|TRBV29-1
CSVEGTVTLHEQFF
TGCAGCGTTGAGGGGACGGTCACACTTCATGAGCAGTTCTTC
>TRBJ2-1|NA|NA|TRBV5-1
CASSLGGENEQFF
TGCGCCAGCAGCTTGGGGGGGGAAAATGAGCAGTTCTTC
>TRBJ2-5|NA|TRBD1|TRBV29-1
CSVEGDRVTQETQYF
TGCAGCGTTGAAGGGGACAGGGTGACCCAAGAGACCCAGTACTTC
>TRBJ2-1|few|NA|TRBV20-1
CSASYREQFF
TGCAGTGCCTCTTACCGGGAGCAGTTCTTC
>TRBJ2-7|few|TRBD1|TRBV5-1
CASSGTGSIYEQYF
TGCGCCAGCAGCGGGACAGGATCGATTTACGAGCAGTACTTC
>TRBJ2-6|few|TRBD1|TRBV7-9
CASRPGQVGANVLTF
TGTGCCAGCAGACCGGGACAGGTTGGGGCCAACGTCCTGACTTTC
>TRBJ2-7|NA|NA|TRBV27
CASLYEQYF
TGTGCCAGTCTATACGAGCAGTACTTC
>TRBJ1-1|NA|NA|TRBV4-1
CASSQEGGWTGNTEAFF
TGCGCCAGCAGCCAAGAGGGAGGGTGGACCGGGAACACTGAAGCTTTCTTT
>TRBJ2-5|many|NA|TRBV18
CASSPPSRGQETQYF
TGTGCCAGCTCACCACCGTCTAGGGGCCAAGAGACCCAGTACTTC
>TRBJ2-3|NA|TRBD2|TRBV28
CASRVTGTSGGDTQYF
TGTGCCAGCAGGGTCACCGGGACTAGCGGAGGAGATACGCAGTATTTT
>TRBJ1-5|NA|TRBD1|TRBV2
CASSGPGQGGNQPQHF
TGTGCCAGCAGTGGCCCGGGACAGGGAGGGAATCAGCCCCAGCATTTT
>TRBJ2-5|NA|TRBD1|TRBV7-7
CASSLAQTGVGETQYF
TGTGCTAGCAGCTTAGCACAGACAGGGGTAGGAGAGACCCAGTACTTC
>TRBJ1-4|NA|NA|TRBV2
CASSERANEKLFF
TGTGCCAGCAGTGAAAGAGCTAATGAAAAACTGTTTTTT
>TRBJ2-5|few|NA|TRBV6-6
CASSYGRATQYF
TGTGCCAGCAGTTACGGCAGGGCGACCCAGTACTTC
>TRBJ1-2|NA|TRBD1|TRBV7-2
CASSPGGQGLYGYTF
TGTGCCAGCAGCCCAGGGGGACAGGGTCTTTATGGCTACACCTTC
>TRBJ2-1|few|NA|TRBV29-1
CSVEDLGDEQFF
TGCAGCGTTGAAGATCTAGGGGATGAGCAGTTCTTC
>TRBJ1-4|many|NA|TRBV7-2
CASSLWGRANEKLFF
TGTGCCAGCAGCTTATGGGGGAGGGCTAATGAAAAACTGTTTTTT
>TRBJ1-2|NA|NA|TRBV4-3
CASSQDRGHFNTF
TGCGCCAGCAGCCAAGATCGGGGACACTTTAACACCTTC
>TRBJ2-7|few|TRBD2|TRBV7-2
CASSPYATSGSYEQYF
TGTGCCAGCAGCCCCTACGCGACTAGCGGGTCCTACGAGCAGTACTTC
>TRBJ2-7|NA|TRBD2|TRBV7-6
CASSRAGGGFYEQYF
TGTGCCAGCAGCCGGGCGGGAGGGGGGTTTTACGAGCAGTACTTC
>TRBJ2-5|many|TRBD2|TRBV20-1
CSARDAGDGGQETQYF
TGCAGTGCTAGAGATGCGGGGGACGGAGGCCAAGAGACCCAGTACTTC
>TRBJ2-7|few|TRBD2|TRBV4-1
CASSQGGGAYEQYF
TGCGCCAGCAGCCAAGGGGGGGGAGCCTACGAGCAGTACTTC
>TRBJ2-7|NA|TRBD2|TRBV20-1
CSARDRAGGYEQYF
TGCAGTGCTAGAGACCGAGCGGGGGGCTACGAGCAGTACTTC
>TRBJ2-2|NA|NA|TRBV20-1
CSARDGRQGNTGELFF
TGCAGTGCTAGAGATGGGAGGCAGGGTAACACCGGGGAGCTGTTTTTT
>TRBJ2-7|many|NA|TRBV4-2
CASSQDPSSYEQYF
TGTGCCAGCAGCCAAGATCCGAGCTCCTACGAGCAGTACTTC
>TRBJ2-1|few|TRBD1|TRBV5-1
CASSLGEGAANEQFF
TGCGCCAGCAGCTTGGGTGAGGGGGCGGCCAATGAGCAGTTCTTC
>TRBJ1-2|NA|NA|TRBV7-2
CASSLGAANYGYTF
TGTGCCAGCAGCTTAGGCGCGGCTAACTATGGCTACACCTTC
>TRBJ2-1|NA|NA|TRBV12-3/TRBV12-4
CASIPGVSGSSYNEQFF
TGTGCCAGCATTCCGGGTGTGAGCGGTAGCTCCTACAATGAGCAGTTCTTC
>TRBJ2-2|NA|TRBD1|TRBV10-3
CAISDPGQGRTGDLFF
TGTGCCATCAGTGACCCGGGACAGGGGCGAACCGGGGACCTGTTTTTT
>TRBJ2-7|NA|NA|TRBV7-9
CASSPPAPSSYEQYF
TGTGCCAGCAGCCCCCCAGCGCCCAGCTCCTACGAGCAGTACTTC
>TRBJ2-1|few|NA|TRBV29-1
CSAKTVHNEQFF
TGCAGCGCCAAGACAGTCCACAATGAGCAGTTCTTC
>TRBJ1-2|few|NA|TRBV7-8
CASSPRATGGDGYTF
TGTGCCAGCAGCCCTAGGGCCACAGGCGGCGATGGCTACACCTTC
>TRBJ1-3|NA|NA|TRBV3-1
CASGGNTIYF
TGTGCCAGCGGTGGAAACACCATATATTTT
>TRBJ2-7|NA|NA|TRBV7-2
CASSLGPGGLSEQYF
TGTGCCAGCAGCTTAGGGCCAGGGGGACTATCCGAGCAGTACTTC
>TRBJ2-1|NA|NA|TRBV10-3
CAMVNDHNVQFF
TGTGCCATGGTTAATGACCACAATGTGCAGTTCTTC
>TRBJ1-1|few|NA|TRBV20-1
CSAHPGTFEAFF
TGCAGTGCACACCCCGGGACATTCGAAGCTTTCTTT
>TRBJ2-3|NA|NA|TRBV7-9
CASSLPVPTDTQYF
TGTGCCAGCAGCTTACCGGTGCCCACAGATACGCAGTATTTT
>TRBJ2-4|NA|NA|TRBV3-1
CASSQVASATLLNIQYF
TGTGCCAGCAGCCAAGTGGCTTCGGCAACCCTATTAAACATTCAGTACTTC
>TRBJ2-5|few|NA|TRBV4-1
CASSQAELQETQYF
TGCGCCAGCAGCCAAGCTGAACTTCAAGAGACCCAGTACTTC
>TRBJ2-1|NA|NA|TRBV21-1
CASSIVPGQGGNEQFF
TGTGCCAGCAGCATCGTTCCGGGACAGGGTGGCAATGAGCAGTTCTTC
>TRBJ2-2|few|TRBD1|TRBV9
CASSPRTGERELFF
TGTGCCAGCAGCCCTCGGACAGGGGAGAGGGAGCTGTTTTTT
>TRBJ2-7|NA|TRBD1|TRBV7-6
CASSTGQGYSYEQYF
TGTGCCAGCAGCACCGGACAGGGGTATTCCTACGAGCAGTACTTC
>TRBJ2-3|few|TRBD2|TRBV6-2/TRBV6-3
CASSGLAGGRQYF
TGTGCCAGCAGCGGACTAGCGGGGGGGCGTCAGTATTTT
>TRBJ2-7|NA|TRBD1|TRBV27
CASSDGTGGGSYEQYF
TGTGCCAGCAGCGACGGGACAGGGGGGGGCTCCTACGAGCAGTACTTC
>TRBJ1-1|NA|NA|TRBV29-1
CSVGEGDTEAFF
TGCAGCGTGGGGGAGGGAGACACTGAAGCTTTCTTT